This record concerns one T cell receptor (beta chain) sequence. The sample is drawn from a study of OX40 agonist ivuxolimab in advanced cancers. Study overall: The group had a mean age of around 60 years, ranged from about 23 to 85, and was around 82% male.

Method: immunoSEQ multiplex PCR; TCRdb's copy keeps in-frame clones and lacks some. In the table there are tens of thousands of clones, 85% to 90% of which are singletons. The TCR was taken from an adult with an advanced solid tumor such as melanoma, head and neck, liver or kidney cancer. The source was CD4+ or CD8+ T cells sorted from blood, collected in a trial of the OX40 agonist ivuxolimab.

The CDR3 nucleotides are TGCGCCAGCAGCCAAGTAATGGGGGGACGGGGTTACGAGCAGTACTTC. Amino acids: CASSQVMGGRGYEQYF. The rearrangement links TRBV4-3 to TRBJ2-7; the D gene is possibly TRBD2 (6 bases). Germline CDR1 and CDR2: LGHNA and YSLEER. The CDR3 length is 16 residues. The ends were cut back, 1 base at V and 4 bases at J, with 17 bases in the middle.